Listed here are 22 T cell receptor beta chains from one sample, sequenced in a study of identical twins. TCRdb reprocessed the 5' RACE reads with MiXCR, giving one entry per CDR3 protein. The repertoire has more than 600,000 distinct CDR3 sequences, about 18% of them found once; the top ten carry around 13%. These data also featured in a second study, about T cells expressing NK-cell markers.

Sequenced input: PBMCs. The receptors stem from a woman aged 18-29 years in good health.

In its sample, this clonotype was seen a few times. The chain employs TRBV7-2 and TRBJ2-5; either TRBD1 or TRBD2 may supply D (6 bases each). Trimming took 4 bases from V and 3 from J, leaving 12 bases between them. The CDR3 length is 14 residues. Per germline, CDR1 SGHTA and CDR2 FQGNSA. The DNA of the CDR3 is TGTGCCAGCAGCTCTCGGGGGCTGGAAGAGACCCAGTACTTC. This encodes CASSSRGLEETQYF.

V gene TRBV20-1 combines with J gene TRBJ2-1, with D tentatively TRBD1 or TRBD2 (5 bases each). The germline V gene has CDR1 DFQATT and CDR2 SNEGSKA (reference sequence). V lost 4 bases and J lost 2, with 12 bases in between. This CDR3 is 14 amino acids long. CDR3 DNA: TGCAGTGCTATTATCGGGGCCACCTACAATGAGCAGTTCTTC. Protein product: CSAIIGATYNEQFF.

This rearrangement joins TRBV20-1 to TRBJ2-7; possible D gene TRBD2, 6 bases. The germline V gene encodes CDR1 DFQATT and CDR2 SNEGSKA (reference sequence). The V gene lost 5 bases and the J gene lost 8 bases, with 13 bases spanning the gap. This CDR3 region has 11 residues. The CDR3 bases are TGCAGTGCTCGCGGAGGGCCCCAGCAGTACTTC. It is translated as CSARGGPQQYF.

This sequence joins TRBV3-1 and TRBJ1-1, with D hard to call. The CDR3 is 14 residues long. Trimming removed 1 base from V and 3 bases from J, with 9 bases in between. Germline CDR1 is LGHDT and CDR2 is YNNKEL (reference sequence). The CDR3: CASSQGRSDTEAFF. The CDR3 coding sequence is TGTGCCAGCAGCCAAGGCCGGTCGGACACTGAAGCTTTCTTT.

The chain links TRBV5-1 to TRBJ2-1; 9 bases fit TRBD2. This CDR3 spans 17 amino acids. CDR1 is SGHRS, CDR2 YFSETQ, per germline. V gave up 3 bases and J gave up 5 bases; unmatched junction bases: 12. Written as DNA, the CDR3 is TGCGCCAGCAGCTGGGGGATCGGTAGCGGGAGTAACAATGAGCAGTTCTTC. It translates to CASSWGIGSGSNNEQFF.

This chain uses TRBV7-6 with TRBJ2-2, with TRBD1 as a possible D gene (6 bases). The germline gives CDR1 SGHVS, CDR2 FNYEAQ. V was clipped by 5 bases and J by 7 bases, with 17 bases between them. CDR3 length: 15 residues. This CDR3 is CASSLITGIGGELFF. DNA of the CDR3: TGTGCCAGCAGCCTAATCACAGGGATCGGCGGGGAGCTGTTTTTT.

This clonotype was seen a few times. This chain links TRBV6-1 with TRBJ2-5; 9 bases map to TRBD1. Germline assignment: CDR1 MNHNS and CDR2 SASEGT. This CDR3 spans 15 amino acids. The trim removed 7 bases at V and 5 bases at J, leaving 11 bases unmatched. The CDR3 nucleotides are TGTGCCAGCACCCCGGGACAGGGTGCGATTGAGACCCAGTACTTC. Amino acid sequence: CASTPGQGAIETQYF.

Only a few counts were recorded for this clonotype. The J gene is TRBJ2-3, the V gene TRBV9; D unclear. V shed 4 bases and J shed 4 bases, with 10 bases lying between them. CDR1 is SGDLS and CDR2 is YYNGEE in the germline V gene. The CDR3 contains 13 residues. The CDR3 protein is CASSLRSSDTQYF. In nucleotides, the CDR3 is TGTGCCAGCAGCCTGCGCTCCTCAGATACGCAGTATTTT.

J is TRBJ2-1 and V is TRBV7-2, with 9 bases matching TRBD2. Unmatched junction bases numbered 10, after V lost 2 bases and J lost 8 bases. CDR3 length equals 16 residues. From germline, CDR1 is SGHTA and CDR2 FQGNSA. CDR3 sequence (DNA): TGTGCCAGCAGCTTAAAAATAGCGGGAGAAGTGGATGAGCAGTTCTTC. Its translation is CASSLKIAGEVDEQFF. The full variable domain, rest sourced from reference TRBV7-2 and TRBJ2-1, is GAGVSQSPSNKVTEKGKDVELRCDPISGHTALYWYRQSLGQGLEFLIYFQGNSAPDKSGLPSDRFSAERTGGSVSTLTIQRTQQEDSAVYLCASSLKIAGEVDEQFFGPGTRLTVL.

This rearrangement joins TRBV11-2 to TRBJ2-4; possible D gene TRBD2, 6 bases. CDR3 size: 14 residues. The germline gives CDR1 SGHAT, CDR2 FQNNGV. Deletions cut 1 base from V and 9 bases from J, with 13 bases between. DNA for the CDR3: TGTGCCAGCAGCTTAGTCGGCCAGGGAGGCATTCAGTACTTC. It yields the protein CASSLVGQGGIQYF.

The chain carries TRBV11-2 and TRBJ2-2; 7 bases agree with TRBD1. After removal of 5 bases from V and 2 bases from J, the junction contained 5 bases not matched to a gene. Germline V gene sequence: CDR1 SGHAT, CDR2 FQNNGV. CDR3 length: 15 residues. The CDR3 DNA follows: TGTGCCAGCAGCCGGGGACAGTTCAACACCGGGGAGCTGTTTTTT. This translates into CASSRGQFNTGELFF. Filled out from reference TRBV11-2 and TRBJ2-2, the complete variable domain reads EAGVAQSPRYKIIEKRQSVAFWCNPISGHATLYWYQQILGQGPKLLIQFQNNGVVDDSQLPKDRFSAERLKGVDSTLKIQPAKLEDSAVYLCASSRGQFNTGELFFGEGSRLTVL.

The chain recombines TRBV21-1 with TRBJ1-1. TRBV21-1 is classified as a pseudogene. This CDR3 spans 15 amino acids. The CDR3 loop reads CASSTSEDRNTEAFF. In nucleotides, the CDR3 is TGTGCCAGCAGCACGAGCGAGGACAGGAACACTGAAGCTTTCTTT.

A few counts support this clonotype. This chain connects TRBV4-2 to TRBJ2-1, with TRBD2 matching over 13 bases. V gave up 5 bases and J gave up 6 bases; unmatched junction bases: 4. The CDR3 covers 15 residues. Germline assignment: CDR1 LGHNA and CDR2 YNFKEQ. CDR3 sequence reads: CASSYRTSGGNEQFF. The CDR3 DNA reads TGTGCCAGCAGCTATCGGACTAGCGGGGGCAATGAGCAGTTCTTC.

The rearrangement links TRBV6-1 to TRBJ2-1; 13 positions match TRBD2. Looked up from germline, CDR1 is MNHNS and CDR2 is SASEGT. Unmatched junction bases numbered 5, after V lost 5 bases and J lost 4 bases. The CDR3 spans 16 residues. CDR3 DNA: TGTGCCAGCAGTCGAAGACTAGCGGGAGGTTACAATGAGCAGTTCTTC. Translating it yields CASSRRLAGGYNEQFF.

A few counts support this clonotype. V usage is TRBV5-8 and J usage is TRBJ1-4; TRBD1 matches 8 bases. CDR3 length: 15 residues. In germline, CDR1 is SGHTS, CDR2 YDEGEE. V was pared by 4 bases and J by 8 bases, with 10 bases of the junction left unmatched. This chain's CDR3 is CASSGFLDREEKLFF. The CDR3 nucleotides read TGTGCCAGCAGCGGATTTTTGGACAGGGAGGAAAAACTGTTTTTT.

J is TRBJ2-2 and V is TRBV11-2, with D possibly matching TRBD1 (6 bases). The CDR3 contains 18 residues. V was cut by 5 bases and J by 6 bases, with 25 bases left in between. Looked up from germline, CDR1 is SGHAT and CDR2 is FQNNGV. Here the CDR3 DNA reads TGTGCCAGCAGCACAGGGCGCACTACAGCCGTAAATCCCGGGGAGCTGTTTTTT. It is translated as CASSTGRTTAVNPGELFF.

The chain is built from TRBV7-2 and TRBJ1-3; 7 bases are shared with TRBD1. The junction had 2 bases not matched to a gene; V was cut back by 2 bases and J by 4 bases. This CDR3 is 14 amino acids long. Germline CDR1 reads SGHTA; CDR2 reads FQGNSA. CDR3 sequence (DNA): TGTGCCAGCAGCTTAAGGGGGCAAGGAAACACCATATATTTT. Amino acid sequence: CASSLRGQGNTIYF.

The rearrangement uses TRBV6-5 and TRBJ2-5; D is unresolved. The V gene's germline CDR1 is MNHEY and CDR2 SVGAGI. This CDR3 is built from 12 residues. With 6 bases removed from V and 3 bases from J, the gap between germline ends came to 8 bases. The CDR3 loop is CASSNVEETQYF. The CDR3 nucleotides are TGTGCCAGCAGCAATGTAGAAGAGACCCAGTACTTC.

The chain is built from TRBV6-1 and TRBJ2-1, with D possibly TRBD2 on 6 matching bases. V lost 7 bases, J lost 0 bases, and 10 bases lay in between. The germline V gene has CDR1 MNHNS and CDR2 SASEGT. The CDR3 spans 14 residues. The CDR3 sequence: CASKRVSSYNEQFF. CDR3 DNA: TGTGCCAGCAAGCGGGTTAGCTCCTACAATGAGCAGTTCTTC.

J is TRBJ2-1 and V is TRBV29-1, with 9 bases matching TRBD1. The length of the CDR3 is 13 residues. V dropped 7 bases and J dropped 7; count of bases not matched to a gene: 8. Germline lookup yields CDR1 SQVTM and CDR2 ANQGSEA. The CDR3 protein is CSAMDRGGNEQFF. The CDR3 nucleotides read TGCAGCGCCATGGACAGGGGAGGTAATGAGCAGTTCTTC.

J is TRBJ2-5 and V is TRBV7-2; D is unresolved. CDR1 SGHTA and CDR2 FQGNSA come from the germline V gene. V was clipped by 2 bases and J by 7 bases, with 11 bases between them. The CDR3 totals 13 residues. This CDR3 is CASSLMYTTTQYF. Written as DNA, the CDR3 is TGTGCCAGCAGCTTAATGTACACGACGACCCAGTACTTC.

This clonotype was picked up a small number of times. This chain links TRBV11-1 with TRBJ1-6; D not certain. CDR1 and CDR2 from the germline V gene are SGHAT and FQDESV (reference sequence). Trimming shortened V by 3 bases and J by 1 base, and 16 bases separated the two germline ends. This CDR3 has 18 residues. The CDR3 reads CASSLTPGGLSYNSPLHF. CDR3 DNA sequence: TGTGCCAGCAGCTTGACCCCGGGAGGCCTGTCCTATAATTCACCCCTCCACTTT.